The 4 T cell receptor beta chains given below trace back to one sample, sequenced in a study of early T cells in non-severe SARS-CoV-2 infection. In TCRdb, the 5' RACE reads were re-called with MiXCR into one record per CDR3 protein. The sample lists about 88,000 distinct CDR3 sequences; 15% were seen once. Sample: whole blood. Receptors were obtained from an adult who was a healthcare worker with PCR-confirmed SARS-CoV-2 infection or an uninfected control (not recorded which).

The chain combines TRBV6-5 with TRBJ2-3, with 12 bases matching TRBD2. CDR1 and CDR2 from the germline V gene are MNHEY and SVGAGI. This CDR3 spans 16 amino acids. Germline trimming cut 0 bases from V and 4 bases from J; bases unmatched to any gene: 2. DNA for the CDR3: TGTGCCAGCAGTTACTCCGGGACTAGCGGGCCAGATACGCAGTATTTT. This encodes CASSYSGTSGPDTQYF.

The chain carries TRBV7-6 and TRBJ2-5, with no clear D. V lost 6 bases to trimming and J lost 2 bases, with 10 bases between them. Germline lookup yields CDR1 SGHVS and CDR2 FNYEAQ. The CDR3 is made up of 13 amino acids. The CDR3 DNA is TGTGCCAGCAGGAGGATGGGGCAAGAGACCCAGTACTTC. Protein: CASRRMGQETQYF.

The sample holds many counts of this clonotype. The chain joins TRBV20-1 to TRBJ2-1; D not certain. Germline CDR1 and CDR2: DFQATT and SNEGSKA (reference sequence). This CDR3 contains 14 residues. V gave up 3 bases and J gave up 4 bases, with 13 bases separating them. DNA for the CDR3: TGCAGTGCTAGTCGCGGAAATAATTACAATGAGCAGTTCTTC. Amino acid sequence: CSASRGNNYNEQFF.

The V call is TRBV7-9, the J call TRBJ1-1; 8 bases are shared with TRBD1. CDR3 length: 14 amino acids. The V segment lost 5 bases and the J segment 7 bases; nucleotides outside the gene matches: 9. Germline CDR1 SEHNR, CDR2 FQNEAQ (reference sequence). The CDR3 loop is CASSPTTGAGEAFF. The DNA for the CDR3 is TGTGCCAGCAGCCCGACGACAGGGGCTGGTGAAGCTTTCTTT. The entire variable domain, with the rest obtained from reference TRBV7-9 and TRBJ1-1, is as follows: DTGVSQNPRHKITKRGQNVTFRCDPISEHNRLYWYRQTLGQGPEFLTYFQNEAQLEKSRLLSDRFSAERPKGSFSTLEIQRTEQGDSAMYLCASSPTTGAGEAFFGQGTRLTVV.